A selection of T cell receptor beta chains follows, all from one sample in a study of blood T cell repertoires in COVID-19. Generated by immunoSEQ multiplex PCR, the TCRdb table keeps only in-frame clones and is missing some. Of 300,000 to 350,000 clones detected, over 70% appear once; the ten largest clones hold around 5%. What was sequenced was PBMCs or T cells enriched from blood (not recorded which). These receptors came from a man aged 25 to 40 who had recovered from COVID-19. Each CDR3 is given with its conserved first and last residue. Each record gives: D gene, clone size, J gene, V gene, CDR3 DNA, CDR3 protein. The D gene is left open where the match is weak. Clone size is given for some rows only: seen once, a few or many times, or a class if the clone is expanded.

>TRBD1|.|TRBJ1-1|TRBV2
TGTGCCACCGGACAGGTCAGTGGTGAAGCTTTCTTT
CATGQVSGEAFF
>TRBD2|.|TRBJ2-1|TRBV11-2
TGTGCCAGCAGCTTTCGACTAGCGCAACTCAATGAGCAGTTCTTC
CASSFRLAQLNEQFF
>TRBD1|.|TRBJ1-2|TRBV19
TGTGCCAGTAGTAGGACAGGGGACGGCTACACCTTC
CASSRTGDGYTF
>.|once|TRBJ1-2|TRBV7-9
TGTGCCAGCGGCCAGGCTAACTATGGCTACACCTTC
CASGQANYGYTF
>.|.|TRBJ2-2|TRBV11-3
TGTGCCAGCAGCTTAGTAATAGGAGGGCCCGACGCCGGGGAGCTGTTTTTT
CASSLVIGGPDAGELFF
>TRBD1|.|TRBJ1-5|TRBV28
TGTGCCACCACTATTTACAGGGGAAGCAATCAGCCCCAGCATTTT
CATTIYRGSNQPQHF
>.|.|TRBJ1-5|TRBV11-2
TGTGCCAGCAGTCCGGGACACCGGGTAGGAAATCAGCCCCAGCATTTT
CASSPGHRVGNQPQHF
>.|.|TRBJ2-3|TRBV30
TGTGCCTGGATTTCGGGATCTCTCACTGGAGCAGATACGCAGTATTTT
CAWISGSLTGADTQYF
>TRBD1|.|TRBJ1-5|TRBV28
TGTGCCAGCAGGCTACCGGGACAGGGGGATCAGCCCCAGCATTTT
CASRLPGQGDQPQHF
>.|.|TRBJ2-1|TRBV10-2
TGCGCCAGTGCCGTCTGGCCTCACAATGAGCAGTTCTTC
CASAVWPHNEQFF
>.|.|TRBJ2-5|TRBV30
TGTGCCTGGAGCTCGGGGTATTCGGAGACCCAGTACTTC
CAWSSGYSETQYF
>.|once|TRBJ2-7|TRBV14
TGTGCCAGCAGCCAAGGTCCGGGGATTGTGAACTACGAGCAGTACTTC
CASSQGPGIVNYEQYF
>.|.|TRBJ2-5|TRBV11-2
TGTGCCAGCAGCTACAACATTCAAGAGACCCAGTACTTC
CASSYNIQETQYF
>.|.|TRBJ2-3|TRBV5-4
TGTGCCAGCAGCCCGGGAATCAGCACAGATACGCAGTATTTT
CASSPGISTDTQYF
>TRBD1|once|TRBJ2-6|TRBV6-4
TGTGCCAGCAGACACGGACAGGGGGCGCCTGGGGCCAACGTCCTGACTTTC
CASRHGQGAPGANVLTF
>.|.|TRBJ2-5|TRBV7-9
TGTGCCAGCAGCTTAAGGCCAGGGGCGTTACAAGAGACCCAGTACTTC
CASSLRPGALQETQYF
>TRBD2|.|TRBJ2-1|TRBV4-1
TGCGCCAGCAGCCAAGAAAGGGAACTAGCGGGCGCCGAGCAGTTCTTC
CASSQERELAGAEQFF
>TRBD1|.|TRBJ1-4|TRBV11-3
TGTGCCAGCAGCTTTCGGACCCAGCGGGGACAGGGGGAAAAACTGTTTTTT
CASSFRTQRGQGEKLFF
>.|.|TRBJ1-1|TRBV7-2
TGTGCCAGCAGCCCCCGGCGGGGGGCTGAAGCTTTCTTT
CASSPRRGAEAFF
>.|.|TRBJ1-5|TRBV15
TGTGCCACCAGCCCTAAGAGGGGCCAGGGGCCCTATTCGCAGCCCCAGCATTTT
CATSPKRGQGPYSQPQHF
>TRBD1|.|TRBJ2-7|TRBV4-1
TGCGCCAGCAGCCAAGTCATACAGGGGGAATACGAGCAGTACTTC
CASSQVIQGEYEQYF
>TRBD1|.|TRBJ1-2|TRBV6-1
TGTGCCAGCAGTGAAGGGGGGACAGGGTCGGTTAACTATGGCTACACCTTC
CASSEGGTGSVNYGYTF
>.|.|TRBJ1-1|TRBV27
TGTGCCAGCAGTTTAAGCGGGAAGAACACTGAAGCTTTCTTT
CASSLSGKNTEAFF
>.|.|TRBJ1-4|TRBV28
TGTGCCAGCACCGGCACGTGGGCTGGGAATGAAAAACTGTTTTTT
CASTGTWAGNEKLFF
>.|.|TRBJ1-6|TRBV30
TGTGCCTGGGGGACAATCAATTCACCCCTCCACTTT
CAWGTINSPLHF
>TRBD1|.|TRBJ2-5|TRBV5-5
TGTGCCAGCAGCAGGACAGGGACAGGTTTAGAGACCCAGTACTTC
CASSRTGTGLETQYF
>TRBD1|.|TRBJ1-4|TRBV5-1
TGCGCCAGCAGCGCCCCGGAGACAGGGAGTGAAAAACTGTTTTTT
CASSAPETGSEKLFF
>.|.|TRBJ1-2|TRBV11-2
TGTGCCAGCAGCGAAGAGATCGTTGGCTACACCTTC
CASSEEIVGYTF
>TRBD1|.|TRBJ2-7|TRBV15
TGTGCCACCAGCAGAGTGTCAGTCCGCCGGGACAGCTCCTACGAGCAGTACTTC
CATSRVSVRRDSSYEQYF
>.|.|TRBJ2-2|TRBV11-3
TGTGCCAGCAGCTTAGTAGCTAGCACCGGGGAGCTGTTTTTT
CASSLVASTGELFF
>.|few|TRBJ1-5|TRBV28
TGTGCCAGCATCGGGGACATCAATCAGCCCCAGCATTTT
CASIGDINQPQHF
>TRBD2|.|TRBJ2-3|TRBV6-5
TGTGCCAGCAGGAGAGCGGGGGGTCAAACAGATACGCAGTATTTT
CASRRAGGQTDTQYF
>TRBD1|.|TRBJ1-1|TRBV7-8
TGTGCCAGCAGCCAAACAGGGGCTGGTCGAACTGAAGCTTTCTTT
CASSQTGAGRTEAFF
>.|.|TRBJ1-1|TRBV7-2
TGTGCCAGCAGCTTCCAGGGCATGGGGAACACTGAAGCTTTCTTT
CASSFQGMGNTEAFF
>TRBD1|.|TRBJ1-6|TRBV5-1
TGCGCCAGCAGCTCTTCAGGGGGTGATTATAATTCACCCCTCCACTTT
CASSSSGGDYNSPLHF
>TRBD2|.|TRBJ2-1|TRBV7-9
TGTGCCAGCAGCCCACGGACTAGCGGGGTGTTCTTC
CASSPRTSGVFF
>.|.|TRBJ2-7|TRBV5-4
TGTGCCAGCAGCTTGGTCAGGGCCACCTACGAGCAGTACTTC
CASSLVRATYEQYF
>.|.|TRBJ1-2|TRBV2
TGTGCCAGCAGTCAACAGGCTTATGGCTACACCTTC
CASSQQAYGYTF
>TRBD1|once|TRBJ1-1|TRBV6-5
TGTGCCAGCAGATCCGGGACAGAAAAAACTGAAGCTTTCTTT
CASRSGTEKTEAFF
>.|.|TRBJ1-1|TRBV6-6
TGTGCCAGCAGCGAGTCGAGGGTTAAAGCTTTCTTT
CASSESRVKAFF
>TRBD2|.|TRBJ2-1|TRBV15
TGTGCCACCAGCCCCGCTAGCGGGGAAGGTGAGCAGTTCTTC
CATSPASGEGEQFF
>TRBD2|.|TRBJ2-2|TRBV5-1
TGCGCCAGCACCGGGACTAGCGGGGGGACGAACACCGGGGAGCTGTTTTTT
CASTGTSGGTNTGELFF
>.|once|TRBJ2-7|TRBV20-1
TGCAGTGCTAGTTCGGACTCTAGGAGCTACGAGCAGTACTTC
CSASSDSRSYEQYF
>TRBD1|.|TRBJ1-4|TRBV28
TGTGCCAGCAGCCCCGGGACAGGACTTGAGAAACTGTTTTTT
CASSPGTGLEKLFF
>.|.|TRBJ2-7|TRBV6-1
TGTGCCAGCAGTGAAGGGGGTGGCGGGATCGGTTACGAGCAGTACTTC
CASSEGGGGIGYEQYF
>.|.|TRBJ1-1|TRBV18
TGTGCCAGCTCACCCACCGCGGGAGAATCCAGGCTAGCTTTCTTT
CASSPTAGESRLAFF
>TRBD2|.|TRBJ2-1|TRBV4-2
TGTGCCAGCAGCCAAGCTAGCGGGGGGGCCTTTTATGAGCAGTTCTTC
CASSQASGGAFYEQFF
>.|.|TRBJ1-3|TRBV9
TGTGCCAGCAGCGTAGCCCTCGGGACTTCGGGAAACACCATATATTTT
CASSVALGTSGNTIYF
>.|.|TRBJ1-2|TRBV2
TGTGCCAGCAGTGAAGGGAGGGTCTACTATGGCTACACCTTC
CASSEGRVYYGYTF
>.|once|TRBJ1-2|TRBV30
TGTGCCTGGAGTGTACGTCTCGCGGGCGGCTACACCTTC
CAWSVRLAGGYTF
>.|.|TRBJ1-2|TRBV9
TGTGCCAGCAGCGTAGCTTCCGGCTATGGCTACACCTTC
CASSVASGYGYTF
>.|.|TRBJ2-6|TRBV9
TGTGCCAGCAGCGTGTACTCTGGGGCCAACGTCCTGACTTTC
CASSVYSGANVLTF
>.|.|TRBJ1-2|TRBV5-1
TGCGCCAGCAGCCGGGGGGAGGGCTATGGCTACACCTTC
CASSRGEGYGYTF
>TRBD2|few|TRBJ2-7|TRBV6-6
TGTGCCAGCAGTCGAAGGACTAGCGGGGGTACCTACGAGCAGTACTTC
CASSRRTSGGTYEQYF
>TRBD1|.|TRBJ1-4|TRBV19
TGTGCCAGTAGCCCCGGGACAGGGGAAAAACTGTTTTTT
CASSPGTGEKLFF
>TRBD1|.|TRBJ1-2|TRBV28
TGTGCCAGCAGTTTATTATCGATGACAGGGGTTAACTATGGCTACACCTTC
CASSLLSMTGVNYGYTF
>.|.|TRBJ1-6|TRBV28
TGTGCCAGCAGTTTTCTCTCCTATAATTCACCCCTCCACTTT
CASSFLSYNSPLHF